Listed here are 2 T cell receptor beta chains from one sample, sequenced in a study of blood T cell repertoires in COVID-19. Sequenced by immunoSEQ multiplex PCR; TCRdb stores in-frame clones only, minus some. The table has 270,000 or so clones, roughly 84% seen once. The specimen was peripheral blood. The receptors originated from a woman aged 18-29 years with acute or convalescent COVID-19.

The chain carries TRBV12-2 and TRBJ1-6. TRBV12-2 is recorded as a pseudogene. The length of the CDR3 is 13 residues. The CDR3 DNA sequence: TGTGCAAGTCGCGTCCGGGAGAAATCACTCCTCCACTTT. Protein: CASRVREKSLLHF.

The count of this clone is one. The gene calls are TRBV6-5 and TRBJ1-1, with 7 positions matching TRBD1. The V gene end was trimmed by 9 bases and the J gene end by 0 bases; junction bases not matched to a gene: 4. CDR3 length equals 13 residues. Germline V lookup: CDR1 MNHEY, CDR2 SVGAGI. The CDR3 spells CASRGQMNTEAFF. The CDR3 region has the DNA TGTGCCAGTAGGGGACAGATGAACACTGAAGCTTTCTTT.